What follows are 14 T cell receptor beta chains derived from one specimen sequenced in a study of T cell responses to AZD1222 COVID-19 vaccine. TCRdb's table, derived via immunoSEQ multiplex PCR, lists solely in-frame clones and lacks some. This sample carries some 180,000 clones, just over 85% of them seen once, and the ten largest clones take less than 0.55%. This specimen was peripheral blood, taken on day 0 of AZD1222 vaccination. These receptors came from an adult in good health.

This clone was seen a single time. The chain carries TRBV5-6 and TRBJ1-5; a possible D gene is TRBD1 (5 bases). V was clipped by 1 base and J by 0 bases, with 14 bases between them. The CDR3 extends over 17 amino acids. Germline values: CDR1 SGHDT, CDR2 YYEEEE. DNA for the CDR3: TGTGCCAGCAGCTTGAGGGGCGGGTCCCTTAGCAATCAGCCCCAGCATTTT. Encoded protein: CASSLRGGSLSNQPQHF.

This sequence joins TRBV2 and TRBJ2-7, with TRBD1 matching over 9 bases. The CDR3 is 14 residues long. J gave up 4 bases and V 5 bases, and 6 bases lay outside the gene matches. The germline V gene has CDR1 SNHLY and CDR2 FYNNEI. DNA for the CDR3: TGTGCCAGCAGTCCGGGACAGGGCACTTACGAGCAGTACTTC. Translated, it gives CASSPGQGTYEQYF.

The chain employs TRBV7-3 and TRBJ2-1, with 8 positions matching TRBD2. Germline-derived CDR1 and CDR2 are SGHTA and FQGTGA. The trim removed 3 bases at V and 8 bases at J, leaving 6 bases unmatched. The CDR3 contains 14 residues. CDR3 sequence reads: CASSLSREGHEQFF. For the CDR3, the DNA is TGTGCCAGCAGCTTGAGTCGGGAGGGCCATGAGCAGTTCTTC.

The CDR3 coding sequence is TGTGCCAGCCCAAGACCCCTAGCCAAAAACATTCAGTACTTC. Translating gives CASPRPLAKNIQYF. The rearrangement joins TRBV6-4 to TRBJ2-4, with unresolved D. V was shortened by 8 bases and J by 0 bases, with 11 bases between the two germline ends. This CDR3 has 14 amino acids. The germline V gene encodes CDR1 MRHNA and CDR2 SNTAGT.

V and J are TRBV5-8 and TRBJ2-4; perhaps TRBD1 as D (6 bases). Germline CDR1 is SGHTS and CDR2 is YDEGEE. V lost 6 bases and J lost 0, with 19 bases in between. CDR3 length: 17 residues. The CDR3 DNA follows: TGTGCCAGCACCAGACACCCATGGGGGCTAGCCAAAAACATTCAGTACTTC. Protein product: CASTRHPWGLAKNIQYF.

The rearrangement joins TRBV5-1 to TRBJ2-7; 9 bases are a match to TRBD1. This CDR3 is built from 14 residues. V trimming: 3 bases; J trimming: 4 bases; junction bases outside the gene matches: 5. CDR1 is SGHRS, CDR2 YFSETQ, per germline. The CDR3 loop reads CASSSPGQGYEQYF. The CDR3 DNA sequence: TGCGCCAGCAGCTCGCCGGGACAGGGTTACGAGCAGTACTTC. Based on the CDR3 plus reference TRBV5-1 and TRBJ2-7, the full variable domain is KAGVTQTPRYLIKTRGQQVTLSCSPISGHRSVSWYQQTPGQGLQFLFEYFSETQRNKGNFPGRFSGRQFSNSRSEMNVSTLELGDSALYLCASSSPGQGYEQYFGPGTRLTVT.

The chain uses TRBV5-5 and TRBJ1-5, with D hard to call. Germline V gives CDR1 SGHKS, CDR2 YYEKEE (reference sequence). This CDR3 is built from 14 residues. V was clipped by 4 bases and J by 2 bases, with 10 bases between them. The CDR3 protein is CASSRTTGNQPQHF. CDR3 bases: TGTGCCAGCAGCCGAACAACCGGCAATCAGCCCCAGCATTTT.

The chain recombines TRBV28 with TRBJ1-5; D might be TRBD1 (5 bases). Germline assignment: CDR1 MDHEN and CDR2 SYDVKM. V was trimmed by 6 bases and J by 4 bases, leaving 13 bases between them. The CDR3 sequence is 14 residues long. The CDR3 coding sequence is TGTGCCAGCAGCCTGTTGGGGGAAAATCAGCCCCAGCATTTT. Translating it yields CASSLLGENQPQHF.

This clone was counted once. The CDR3 sequence: CASSPNDRVHEQYF. CDR3 DNA sequence: TGTGCCAGCAGTCCCAATGACAGGGTCCACGAGCAGTACTTC. The chain joins TRBV28 to TRBJ2-7; TRBD1 agrees at 7 bases. The J segment lost 5 bases and the V segment lost 5 bases, leaving 9 bases of the junction unmatched. CDR1 MDHEN and CDR2 SYDVKM come from the germline V gene. The CDR3 is 14 amino acids.

The gene calls are TRBV9 and TRBJ1-3, with 7 bases aligning to TRBD1. J was trimmed by 7 bases and V by 0 bases; bases with no gene match: 7. Germline loops: CDR1 SGDLS, CDR2 YYNGEE. This CDR3 spans 15 amino acids. The CDR3 loop is CASSVAGLRGNTIYF. CDR3 in DNA: TGTGCCAGCAGCGTAGCTGGACTCAGGGGGAACACCATATATTTT.

The chain employs TRBV11-3 and TRBJ2-5; the D gene is possibly TRBD1 (6 bases). The CDR3 covers 15 residues. Trimming removed 5 bases at V and 1 base at J, with 14 bases between. Germline CDR1 is SGHNT and CDR2 is YENEEA. DNA of the CDR3: TGTGCCAGCAGCCCTTCTACAGGGCCCCAAGAGACCCAGTACTTC. It codes for CASSPSTGPQETQYF.

The CDR3 loop reads CASRPSVRTPGYTF. The CDR3 coding sequence is TGTGCCAGCAGGCCGTCCGTCAGAACCCCGGGCTACACCTTC. This chain connects TRBV5-8 to TRBJ1-2; D gene ambiguous. Trimming stripped 5 bases from V and 8 bases from J, with 19 bases between. CDR3 length: 14 residues. Germline CDR1 is SGHTS and CDR2 is YDEGEE.

V usage is TRBV7-9 and J usage is TRBJ1-4; the D gene is possibly TRBD1 (6 bases). Trimming took 2 bases from V and 4 from J, leaving 11 bases between them. Germline V gene data show CDR1 as SEHNR and CDR2 as FQNEAQ (reference sequence). This CDR3 spans 15 amino acids. As DNA, the CDR3 is TGTGCCAGCAGCTTAAGCAGGGGAGGTAATGAAAAACTGTTTTTT. As protein: CASSLSRGGNEKLFF.

The gene calls are TRBV12-2 and TRBJ1-3; the table gives TRBD1 as D, unverified against the DNA. TRBV12-2 is given as a pseudogene. The CDR3 has 16 amino acids. DNA for the CDR3: TGTGCAAGTCGCTTAAAACAGGGGGCGGGTGGAAACACCATATATTTT. It specifies CASRLKQGAGGNTIYF.